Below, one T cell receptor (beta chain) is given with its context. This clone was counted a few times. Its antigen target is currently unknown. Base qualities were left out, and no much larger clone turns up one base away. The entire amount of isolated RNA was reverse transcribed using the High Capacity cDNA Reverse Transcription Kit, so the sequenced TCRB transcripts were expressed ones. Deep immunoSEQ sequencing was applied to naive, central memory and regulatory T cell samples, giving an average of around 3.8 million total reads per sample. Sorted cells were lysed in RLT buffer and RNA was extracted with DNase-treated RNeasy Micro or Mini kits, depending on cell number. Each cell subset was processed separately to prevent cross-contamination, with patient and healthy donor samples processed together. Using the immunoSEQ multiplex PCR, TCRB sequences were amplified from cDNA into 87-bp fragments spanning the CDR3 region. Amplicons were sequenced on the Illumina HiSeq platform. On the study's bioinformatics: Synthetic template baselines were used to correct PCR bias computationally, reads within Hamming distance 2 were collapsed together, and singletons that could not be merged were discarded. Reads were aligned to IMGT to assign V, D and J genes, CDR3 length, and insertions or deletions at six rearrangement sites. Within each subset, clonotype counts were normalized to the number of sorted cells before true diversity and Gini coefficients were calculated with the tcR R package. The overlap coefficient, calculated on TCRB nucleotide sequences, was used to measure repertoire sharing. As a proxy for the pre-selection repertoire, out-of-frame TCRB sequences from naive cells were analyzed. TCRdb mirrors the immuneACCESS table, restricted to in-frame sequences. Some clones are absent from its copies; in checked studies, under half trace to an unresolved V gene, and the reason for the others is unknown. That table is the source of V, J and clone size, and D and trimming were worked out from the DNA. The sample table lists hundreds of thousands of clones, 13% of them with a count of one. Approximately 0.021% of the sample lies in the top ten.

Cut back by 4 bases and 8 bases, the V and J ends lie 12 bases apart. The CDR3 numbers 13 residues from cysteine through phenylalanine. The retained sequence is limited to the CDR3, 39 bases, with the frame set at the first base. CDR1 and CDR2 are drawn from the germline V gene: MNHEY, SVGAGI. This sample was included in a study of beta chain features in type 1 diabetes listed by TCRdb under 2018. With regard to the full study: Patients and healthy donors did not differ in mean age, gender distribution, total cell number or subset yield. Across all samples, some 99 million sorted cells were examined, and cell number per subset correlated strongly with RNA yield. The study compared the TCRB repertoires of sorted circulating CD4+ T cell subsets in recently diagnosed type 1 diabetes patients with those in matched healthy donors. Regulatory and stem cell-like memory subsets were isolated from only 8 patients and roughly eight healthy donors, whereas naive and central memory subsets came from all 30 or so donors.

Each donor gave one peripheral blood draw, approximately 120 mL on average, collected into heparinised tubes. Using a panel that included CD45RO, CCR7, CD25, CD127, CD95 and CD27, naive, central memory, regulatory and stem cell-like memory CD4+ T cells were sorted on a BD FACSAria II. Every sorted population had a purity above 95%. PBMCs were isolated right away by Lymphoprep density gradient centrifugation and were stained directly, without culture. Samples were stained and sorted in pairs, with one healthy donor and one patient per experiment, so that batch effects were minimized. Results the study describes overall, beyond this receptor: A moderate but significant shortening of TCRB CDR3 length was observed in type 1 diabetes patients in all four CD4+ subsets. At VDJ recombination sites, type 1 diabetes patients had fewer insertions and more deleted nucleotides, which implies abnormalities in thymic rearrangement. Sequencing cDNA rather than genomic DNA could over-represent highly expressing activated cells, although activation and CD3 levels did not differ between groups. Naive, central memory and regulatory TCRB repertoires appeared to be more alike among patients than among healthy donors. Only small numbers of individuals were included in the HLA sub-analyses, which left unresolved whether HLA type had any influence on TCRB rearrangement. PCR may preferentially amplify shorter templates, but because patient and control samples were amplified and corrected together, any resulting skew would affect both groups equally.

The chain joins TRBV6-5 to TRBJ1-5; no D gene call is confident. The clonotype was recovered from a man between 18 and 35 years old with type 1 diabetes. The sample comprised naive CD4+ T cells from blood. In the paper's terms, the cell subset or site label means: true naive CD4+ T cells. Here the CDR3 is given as CASSSLALEPQHF. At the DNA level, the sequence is TGTGCCAGCAGTTCCCTGGCCCTCGAGCCCCAGCATTTT.